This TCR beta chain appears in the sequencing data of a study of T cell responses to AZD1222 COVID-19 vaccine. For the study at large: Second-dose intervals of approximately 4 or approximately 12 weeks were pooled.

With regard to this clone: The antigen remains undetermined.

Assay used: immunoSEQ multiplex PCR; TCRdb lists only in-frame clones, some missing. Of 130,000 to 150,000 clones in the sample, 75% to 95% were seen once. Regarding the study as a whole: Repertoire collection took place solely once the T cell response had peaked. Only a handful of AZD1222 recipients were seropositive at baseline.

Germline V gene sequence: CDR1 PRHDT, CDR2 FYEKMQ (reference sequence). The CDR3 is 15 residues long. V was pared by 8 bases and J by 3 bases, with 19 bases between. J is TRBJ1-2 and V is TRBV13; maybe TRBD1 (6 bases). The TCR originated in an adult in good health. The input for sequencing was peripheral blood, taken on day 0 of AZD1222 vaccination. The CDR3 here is CASSRGAGVDYGYTF. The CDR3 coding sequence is TGTGCCAGCTCGCGTGGGGCAGGGGTCGACTATGGCTACACCTTC.